A single sample is the source of the 27 T cell receptor beta chains below, sequenced in a study of regulatory T cells in long-lasting Graves disease. Construction of TCR beta libraries relied on iRepertoire HTBI primers and on Arm-PCR targeting CDR3 regions. Via MiXCR, TCRdb re-called the multiplex PCR reads, giving one row per CDR3 protein. The data hold around 250,000 distinct CDR3 sequences, with 15% to 20% observed a single time. The time point is: newly diagnosed GD, antithyroid drugs for less than 3 months. Preparation of the TCR library used RNA extracted from PBMCs. These data also formed part of another study, on T cells in Graves' hyperthyroidism and ophthalmopathy.

The material was peripheral blood mononuclear cells (PBMCs), obtained at new diagnosis, from a patient treated with antithyroid drugs. Every receptor here comes from a woman in her 30s with Graves disease.

Remarks on this clonotype: A single base separates this from a much larger clone, so it may be a read error. The chain recombines TRBV15 with TRBJ2-3; D possibly uses TRBD1 or TRBD2 (5 bases each). V was shortened by 4 bases and J by 2 bases, with 19 bases between the two germline ends. This CDR3 spans 17 amino acids. Germline assignment: CDR1 LNHNV and CDR2 YYDKDF (reference sequence). For the CDR3, the DNA is TGTGCCACCAGCAAAGGGATAACGGGGCAGGACACAGATACGCAGTATTTT. Translation gives CATSKGITGQDTDTQYF.

This clonotype has a count of ten or more. CDR3 nucleotides: TGCAGTGCCCGGGGACAGGGCCAAGGGGCTGAAGCTTTCTTT. It yields the protein CSARGQGQGAEAFF. The chain combines TRBV20-1 with TRBJ1-1; 9 bases match TRBD1. Germline V CDR1 and CDR2: DFQATT, SNEGSKA (reference sequence). Trimming removed 6 bases from V and 6 bases from J; junction bases left unmatched: 11. The CDR3 runs to 14 residues.

The chain joins TRBV18 to TRBJ2-7, with D possibly matching TRBD2 (5 bases). V shed 2 bases and J shed 0 bases, with 8 bases lying between them. Per germline, CDR1 KGHSH and CDR2 LQKENI. This CDR3 is built from 14 residues. The CDR3 protein is CASSPAAGSYEQYF. The DNA of the CDR3 is TGTGCCAGCTCACCAGCGGCGGGCTCCTACGAGCAGTACTTC.

This clonotype was counted at least ten times. The CDR3: CASSGTVSGNQPQHF. DNA for the CDR3: TGTGCCAGCAGTGGGACCGTCTCGGGCAATCAGCCCCAGCATTTT. This chain uses TRBV2 with TRBJ1-5, with D unresolved. The ends were cut back, 4 bases at V and 2 bases at J, with 12 bases in the middle. This CDR3 has 15 amino acids. The germline gives CDR1 SNHLY, CDR2 FYNNEI.

This clonotype was counted at least ten times. The V gene is TRBV20-1, the J gene TRBJ1-2; no reliable D call. Trimming took off 4 bases at V and 0 bases at J, with 12 bases between the two ends. CDR1 DFQATT and CDR2 SNEGSKA come from the germline V gene (reference sequence). The CDR3 covers 14 residues. CDR3 sequence reads: CSATRHSANYGYTF. The CDR3 bases are TGCAGTGCTACCCGACATTCGGCTAACTATGGCTACACCTTC.

This rearrangement joins TRBV20-1 to TRBJ2-3; weak D call: TRBD1 (6 bases). Trimming removed 1 base at V and 1 base at J, with 9 bases between. CDR1 and CDR2 (germline): DFQATT, SNEGSKA (reference sequence). The length of the CDR3 is 14 residues. CDR3 protein: CSARASGGTDTQYF. DNA of the CDR3: TGCAGTGCTAGAGCCTCAGGGGGCACAGATACGCAGTATTTT.

This clonotype was detected many times. The genes are TRBV6-2 or TRBV6-3 and TRBJ2-3, with 8 bases that match TRBD2. CDR1 and CDR2 from the germline V gene are MNHEY and SVGEGT. V lost 2 bases to trimming and J lost 3 bases; unmatched junction nucleotides: 7. CDR3 length: 16 residues. CDR3 nucleotide sequence: TGTGCCAGCAGTTACCCAAGCGGGGGAGGAACAGATACGCAGTATTTT. It encodes CASSYPSGGGTDTQYF.

The V gene is TRBV9, the J gene TRBJ1-4; D gene uncertain. This CDR3 contains 15 residues. The V gene lost 0 bases and the J gene lost 2 bases, with 8 bases spanning the gap. Germline V gene sequence: CDR1 SGDLS, CDR2 YYNGEE. CDR3 DNA: TGTGCCAGCAGCGTAGGCCCGCAGACTAATGAAAAACTGTTTTTT. The encoded protein is CASSVGPQTNEKLFF.

This clonotype came up a few times. The genes are TRBV5-5 and TRBJ2-3; the D is unclear. The V gene lost 5 bases and the J gene lost 6 bases, with 13 bases spanning the gap. The CDR3 has 13 residues. Germline V lookup: CDR1 SGHKS, CDR2 YYEKEE (reference sequence). For the CDR3, the DNA is TGTGCCAGCAGTTCCCCGGGTCTGGATACGCAGTATTTT. It encodes CASSSPGLDTQYF.

On this clonotype: Its ends do not fully match the called genes, so a read error is possible. The genes are TRBV29-1 and TRBJ1-1; D may be TRBD1 (6 bases). Per the germline V gene, CDR1 is SQVTM and CDR2 is ANQGSEA. CDR3 length equals 18 residues. The CDR3 DNA sequence: TGCAGCGTTGAAGATCGAGGGGGGAGGATTAGAAGAAGCACTAAAGCTTTCTTT. This sequence encodes CSVEDRGGRIRRSTKAFF.

This clonotype came up many times. V gene TRBV2 combines with J gene TRBJ1-5; D may be TRBD1 (5 bases). The length of the CDR3 is 13 residues. Trimming cost V 7 bases and J 4 bases, with 11 bases left between them. The germline CDR1 and CDR2 sequences are SNHLY and FYNNEI. CDR3 protein: CASTMTENQPQHF. The CDR3 DNA reads TGTGCCAGCACCATGACAGAGAATCAGCCCCAGCATTTT.

This clonotype was observed once. Possible read error: a much larger clone is one base away. The J gene is TRBJ2-3, the V gene TRBV7-6; no firm D call. From germline, CDR1 is SGHVS and CDR2 FNYEAQ. The CDR3 sequence is 17 residues long. Trimming took off 5 bases at V and 4 bases at J, with 22 bases between the two ends. For the CDR3, the DNA is TGTGCCAGCAGCCCTCCGTCAGGCCGGTCCAGCCCAGATACGCAGTATTTT. Its translation is CASSPPSGRSSPDTQYF.

This clonotype was observed many times. This rearrangement joins TRBV27 to TRBJ2-3, with a weak D call TRBD1 (8 bases). Looked up from germline, CDR1 is MNHEY and CDR2 is SMNVEV (reference sequence). V lost 8 bases, J lost 9 bases, and 24 bases lay in between. The CDR3 sequence is 15 residues long. The CDR3 reads CASRLMGGRTGTQYF. DNA of the CDR3: TGTGCCAGCCGTCTAATGGGGGGGCGGACAGGGACGCAGTATTTT.

This clonotype was found once. The genes are TRBV12-3 or TRBV12-4 and TRBJ2-5, with D hard to call. The J call may be mistaken, given a closer DNA end match to TRBJ2-1. The CDR3 spans 13 residues. The DNA for the CDR3 is TGTGCCAGCAGCTACGTTGAGCAGGCTGAGCAGTTCTTC. It codes for CASSYVEQAEQFF.

There are many counts of this clonotype. V gene TRBV2 combines with J gene TRBJ2-2; 10 bases are shared with TRBD1. This CDR3 spans 14 amino acids. V lost 6 bases to trimming and J lost 4 bases; unmatched junction nucleotides: 2. Germline V CDR1 and CDR2: SNHLY, FYNNEI. The CDR3 DNA reads TGTGCCAGCAGGCGGGACAGGGGCACCGGGGAGCTGTTTTTT. This codes for CASRRDRGTGELFF.

This clonotype was counted only a few times. The chain couples TRBV10-3 to TRBJ2-3; 8 nucleotides line up with TRBD2. Germline assignment: CDR1 ENHRY and CDR2 SYGVKD. This CDR3 spans 18 amino acids. V was pared by 2 bases and J by 2 bases, with 12 bases of the junction left unmatched. The CDR3 DNA follows: TGTGCCATCAGTGAGCGGGGCGGGGGGTTTTCCTCCACAGATACGCAGTATTTT. This gives the protein CAISERGGGFSSTDTQYF.

About this clonotype itself: This probably arose from a read error, given a far larger clone one base away. The gene calls are TRBV11-2 and TRBJ2-5; TRBD2 agrees at 8 bases. V was clipped by 0 bases and J by 11 bases; unmatched bases: 14. The CDR3 loop spans 16 amino acids. Germline loops: CDR1 SGHAT, CDR2 FQNNGV. The CDR3 nucleotides read TGTGCCAGCAGCTTAGATGAAATAGCGGGGAAGTATGAGCAGTACTTC. Amino acid sequence: CASSLDEIAGKYEQYF.

This clonotype was counted only a few times. The chain carries TRBV7-9 and TRBJ1-2, with 8 bases identical to TRBD1. This CDR3 comprises 16 residues. With 1 base clipped from V and 8 bases from J, the junction kept 12 bases outside the gene matches. Germline CDR1 and CDR2: SEHNR and FQNEAQ (reference sequence). The CDR3 reads CASSLDFGQGARGYTF. In DNA form, the CDR3 reads TGTGCCAGCAGCTTAGATTTCGGGCAGGGGGCGCGGGGCTACACCTTC. Using reference TRBV7-9 and TRBJ1-2 for the parts outside the CDR3, the full variable domain is DTGVSQNPRHKITKRGQNVTFRCDPISEHNRLYWYRQTLGQGPEFLTYFQNEAQLEKSRLLSDRFSAERPKGSFSTLEIQRTEQGDSAMYLCASSLDFGQGARGYTFGSGTRLTVV.

Points on this clonotype: A much larger clone differs by one base, so this may be a read error. This rearrangement joins TRBV6-2 or TRBV6-3 to TRBJ1-1, with D unresolved. This CDR3 is 14 amino acids long. CDR1 and CDR2 (germline): MNHEY, SVGEGT. The CDR3 is CTSRDQAKGTEAFF. The CDR3, as DNA: TGTACCAGCAGAGACCAGGCCAAGGGCACTGAAGCTTTCTTT.

This clonotype was detected many times. The rearrangement uses TRBV6-4 and TRBJ2-7; D is unclear. CDR3 length: 12 amino acids. V lost 5 bases, J lost 3 bases, and 8 bases lay in between. Germline assignment: CDR1 MRHNA and CDR2 SNTAGT. CDR3 DNA sequence: TGTGCCAGCAGTTGGCAGCACTACGAGCAGTACTTC. Protein sequence: CASSWQHYEQYF.

This clonotype was found many times. V gene TRBV3-1 combines with J gene TRBJ1-1; tentatively, D is TRBD1 (6 bases). The V end lost 3 bases, the J end lost 3 bases, and 14 bases lay between the germline ends. Germline lookup yields CDR1 LGHDT and CDR2 YNNKEL (reference sequence). CDR3 size: 15 residues. The CDR3 loop reads CASSHPPTGHTEAFF. Written as DNA, the CDR3 is TGTGCCAGCAGCCACCCACCTACAGGGCACACTGAAGCTTTCTTT. The variable domain in full, with the rest retrieved from reference TRBV3-1 and TRBJ1-1, is DTAVSQTPKYLVTQMGNDKSIKCEQNLGHDTMYWYKQDSKKFLKIMFSYNNKELIINETVPNRFSPKSPDKAHLNLHINSLELGDSAVYFCASSHPPTGHTEAFFGQGTRLTVV.

This clonotype has ten or more counts. The V and J genes are TRBV12-3 or TRBV12-4 and TRBJ1-5; TRBD1 might be the D (5 bases). V gave up 2 bases and J gave up 3 bases, with 11 bases separating them. This CDR3 comprises 15 residues. CDR3 sequence: CASSLRDGYNQPQHF. CDR3 nucleotides: TGTGCCAGCAGTTTACGGGACGGATACAATCAGCCCCAGCATTTT.

This clonotype was counted ten times or more. The chain recombines TRBV2 with TRBJ2-7, with 7 bases lining up with TRBD1. Germline V gene lookup returns CDR1 SNHLY and CDR2 FYNNEI. There are 14 residues in the CDR3. With 6 bases clipped from V and 4 bases from J, the junction kept 9 bases outside the gene matches. CDR3 sequence reads: CASSDREGIYEQYF. The CDR3, as DNA: TGTGCCAGCAGCGACAGGGAAGGAATTTACGAGCAGTACTTC.

The V call is TRBV5-1, the J call TRBJ2-1; 11 bases map to TRBD2. Trimming cost V 7 bases and J 5 bases; bases outside gene matches: 5. From germline, CDR1 is SGHRS and CDR2 YFSETQ. The length of the CDR3 is 14 residues. CDR3 sequence (DNA): TGCGCCAGCCATAGCGGGGGGGCTGACAATGAGCAGTTCTTC. It encodes CASHSGGADNEQFF.

This clonotype was seen ten or more times. The CDR3 sequence: CASTGGTGGTEAFF. The CDR3 DNA is TGTGCCAGCACCGGCGGGACAGGGGGCACTGAAGCTTTCTTT. This chain uses TRBV12-3 or TRBV12-4 with TRBJ1-1, with TRBD1 identical over 11 bases. J gave up 4 bases and V 7 bases, and 5 bases lay outside the gene matches. This CDR3 has 14 residues.

This clonotype has a count of ten or more. This rearrangement joins TRBV5-1 to TRBJ1-5; D is uncertain. The CDR3 is 13 residues long. CDR1 SGHRS and CDR2 YFSETQ come from the germline V gene. Between the trimmed V and J ends, which lost 9 bases and 3 bases, there was a span of 13 bases. The CDR3 here is CATSRSPNQPQHF. The CDR3, as DNA: TGCGCCACTTCCAGGAGTCCCAATCAGCCCCAGCATTTT.

Many counts were recorded for this clonotype. The chain links TRBV12-3 or TRBV12-4 to TRBJ2-1; 16 bases map to TRBD2. The CDR3 consists of 16 residues. Trimming removed 2 bases from V and 12 bases from J; junction bases left unmatched: 7. Here the CDR3 reads CASSLTGLAGGPWQFF. The CDR3 DNA reads as TGTGCCAGCAGTTTAACGGGACTAGCGGGGGGGCCGTGGCAGTTCTTC.